The T cell receptor beta chain described here comes from a study of OX40 agonist ivuxolimab in advanced cancers. Study-wide results and limits: Researchers report that CD8+ T cells had, on average, more expanded clones than CD4+.

On this clone: The antigen is not known.

The repertoire was sequenced with immunoSEQ multiplex PCR; TCRdb's copy has only in-frame clones and lacks some. Here the sample spans 65,000 to 80,000 clones, around 90% being singletons. V shed 1 base and J shed 6 bases, with 10 bases lying between them. The CDR3 totals 14 residues. Germline values: CDR1 PRHDT, CDR2 FYEKMQ (reference sequence). The sequencing here drew on CD4+ or CD8+ T cells sorted from blood, taken in a trial of the OX40 agonist ivuxolimab. This chain joins TRBV13 and TRBJ2-1; D is unclear. The sequence was obtained from an adult with an advanced solid tumor such as melanoma, head and neck, liver or kidney cancer. The CDR3, as DNA: TGTGCCAGCAGCTTAGTGCCCTCTGGCAATGAGCAGTTCTTC. Its translation: CASSLVPSGNEQFF.